What follows are 20 T cell receptor beta chains derived from one specimen sequenced in a study of identifying expanded T cells in peripheral blood. TCRdb's table, derived via immunoSEQ multiplex PCR, lists solely in-frame clones and lacks some. The table lists around 81,000 clones, 80% to 90% of them singletons. Sequencing was carried out using blood. The source is a person aged 18 to 69 in good health.

The chain is built from TRBV9 and TRBJ2-5; 9 bases are a match to TRBD1. This CDR3 is built from 15 residues. Germline CDR1 and CDR2: SGDLS and YYNGEE. Unmatched junction bases numbered 3, after V lost 0 bases and J lost 3 bases. The CDR3 loop reads CASSVGTGVEETQYF. The CDR3 DNA reads TGTGCCAGCAGCGTAGGGACAGGGGTCGAAGAGACCCAGTACTTC.

V is TRBV11-2 and J is TRBJ2-5; possible D gene TRBD1, 5 bases. V lost 5 bases and J 2 bases, leaving 12 bases between the germline ends. This CDR3 spans 14 amino acids. In germline, CDR1 is SGHAT, CDR2 FQNNGV. The CDR3 protein is CASSLTDIQETQYF. CDR3 coding DNA: TGTGCCAGCAGCCTAACGGACATTCAAGAGACCCAGTACTTC.

This clone was seen just once. The chain employs TRBV18 and TRBJ2-2; 13 nucleotides agree with TRBD2. Germline trimming cut 1 base from V and 8 bases from J; bases unmatched to any gene: 4. Germline V CDR1 and CDR2: KGHSH, LQKENI. The CDR3 totals 16 residues. This CDR3 is CASSPRTSGGTGELFF. CDR3 bases: TGTGCCAGCTCACCACGGACTAGCGGGGGAACAGGGGAGCTGTTTTTT.

J is TRBJ2-3 and V is TRBV7-5; the table names TRBD2, a call not compared with the DNA. TRBV7-5 constitutes a pseudogene. The CDR3 covers 12 residues. CDR3 loop: CARSLDGDTQYF. In nucleotides, the CDR3 is TGTGCCAGAAGCTTAGACGGAGATACGCAGTATTTT.

This chain connects TRBV7-2 to TRBJ2-3, with unresolved D. Germline V gives CDR1 SGHTA, CDR2 FQGNSA. CDR3 length equals 13 residues. V was trimmed by 3 bases and J by 5 bases, leaving 9 bases between them. CDR3 region: CASSLGLGDTQYF. The CDR3 DNA reads TGTGCCAGCAGCTTGGGCCTAGGAGATACGCAGTATTTT.

CDR3 in DNA: TGTGCCTGGGCCGTGACAGGTTGGCCCTCACCCCTCCACTTT. Amino acids: CAWAVTGWPSPLHF. This chain joins TRBV30 and TRBJ1-6; tentative D call: TRBD1 (6 bases). Per the germline V gene, CDR1 is GTSNPN and CDR2 is SVGIG (reference sequence). V was pared by 5 bases and J by 10 bases, with 18 bases between. This CDR3 spans 14 amino acids.

The V gene is TRBV27, the J gene TRBJ2-3; D not resolved. CDR3 length: 14 residues. Trimming removed 2 bases from V and 0 bases from J, with 6 bases in between. Germline V gives CDR1 MNHEY, CDR2 SMNVEV (reference sequence). CDR3 loop: CASSLLYSTDTQYF. CDR3 nucleotides: TGTGCCAGCAGTTTACTATACAGCACAGATACGCAGTATTTT.

This sequence joins TRBV7-2 and TRBJ1-1, with 8 bases matching TRBD1. The CDR3 length is 14 residues. Germline CDR1 reads SGHTA; CDR2 reads FQGNSA. The junction had 10 bases not matched to a gene; V was cut back by 6 bases and J by 7 bases. CDR3 amino acids: CASSPDRGLGEAFF. In nucleotides, the CDR3 is TGTGCCAGCAGTCCTGACAGGGGATTAGGTGAAGCTTTCTTT.

The CDR3 loop is CASSEAIQPQHF. As DNA, the CDR3 is TGTGCCAGCAGTGAAGCAATACAGCCCCAGCATTTT. The chain has TRBV2 and TRBJ1-5; D call uncertain. Germline V gene data show CDR1 as SNHLY and CDR2 as FYNNEI. Trimming took off 0 bases at V and 7 bases at J, with 4 bases between the two ends. This CDR3 region has 12 residues.

This clone was seen just once. The V and J genes are TRBV11-2 and TRBJ2-2, with no clear D. Between the trimmed V and J ends, which lost 1 base and 5 bases, there was a span of 2 bases. This CDR3 comprises 12 residues. Germline assignment: CDR1 SGHAT and CDR2 FQNNGV. Written as DNA, the CDR3 is TGTGCCAGCAGCTTAGGGACCGGGGAGCTGTTTTTT. Its translation is CASSLGTGELFF.

The J gene is TRBJ2-2, the V gene TRBV15; no definite D call. This CDR3 region has 14 residues. The germline V gene has CDR1 LNHNV and CDR2 YYDKDF (reference sequence). V was clipped by 0 bases and J by 4 bases, with 6 bases between them. The CDR3 bases are TGTGCCACCAGCAGAGACAGGCCCACCGGGGAGCTGTTTTTT. Translation gives CATSRDRPTGELFF.

The rearrangement joins TRBV7-9 to TRBJ1-1; D might be TRBD1 (5 bases). CDR1 is SEHNR and CDR2 is FQNEAQ in the germline V gene (reference sequence). CDR3 length equals 13 residues. V dropped 3 bases and J dropped 4 bases, with 9 bases sitting between them. The CDR3 is CASSFSRGTEAFF. CDR3 DNA sequence: TGTGCCAGCAGCTTTTCAAGGGGCACTGAAGCTTTCTTT.

This rearrangement joins TRBV6-5 to TRBJ1-4, with 7 nucleotides matching TRBD1. V shed 6 bases and J 8 bases; nucleotides not matched to a gene: 6. In germline, CDR1 is MNHEY, CDR2 SVGAGI. The CDR3 consists of 13 residues. CDR3 sequence reads: CASSHRGEEKLFF. The CDR3, as DNA: TGTGCCAGCAGCCACAGGGGTGAAGAAAAACTGTTTTTT.

The chain combines TRBV6-5 with TRBJ2-3; D gene uncertain. The V end was cut by 2 bases, the J end by 5 bases, with 14 bases between. Germline CDR1 is MNHEY and CDR2 is SVGAGI. The CDR3 has 15 amino acids. CDR3 amino acids: CASSYNPSRKDTQYF. CDR3 nucleotides: TGTGCCAGCAGTTACAACCCCTCCCGGAAAGATACGCAGTATTTT.

V gene TRBV27 combines with J gene TRBJ1-4, with D maybe TRBD1 (6 bases). This CDR3 comprises 14 residues. V dropped 7 bases and J dropped 7 bases, with 16 bases sitting between them. Germline V gene sequence: CDR1 MNHEY, CDR2 SMNVEV (reference sequence). Here the CDR3 reads CASNREGGGEKLFF. The CDR3 DNA sequence: TGTGCCAGCAACCGCGAGGGGGGCGGTGAAAAACTGTTTTTT.

This clone was recorded only once. The V gene is TRBV30, the J gene TRBJ1-1; a possible D gene is TRBD1 (5 bases). In germline, CDR1 is GTSNPN, CDR2 SVGIG (reference sequence). This CDR3 contains 18 residues. The ends were cut back, 4 bases at V and 3 bases at J, with 27 bases in the middle. The CDR3 spells CAWTPRRMGTLRDTEAFF. The CDR3, as DNA: TGTGCCTGGACCCCTAGGAGGATGGGGACTTTGAGGGACACTGAAGCTTTCTTT.

This rearrangement joins TRBV29-1 to TRBJ1-2; D remains ambiguous. Germline V lookup: CDR1 SQVTM, CDR2 ANQGSEA. V was cut by 0 bases and J by 6 bases, with 8 bases left in between. The CDR3 spans 12 residues. DNA for the CDR3: TGCAGCGTTGAAGATAGCCCTAATGGCTACACCTTC. Residues: CSVEDSPNGYTF.

The chain employs TRBV7-9 and TRBJ1-1; D is uncertain. Between the trimmed V and J ends, which lost 5 bases and 1 base, there was a span of 8 bases. The V gene's germline CDR1 is SEHNR and CDR2 FQNEAQ (reference sequence). CDR3 length equals 13 residues. The CDR3 DNA is TGTGCCAGCAGCGTTGGACGGAACACTGAAGCTTTCTTT. Translation: CASSVGRNTEAFF.

The CDR3 DNA reads as TGCGCCAGCAGCCAATACTACAGGGACAATCAGCCCCAGCATTTT. It is translated as CASSQYYRDNQPQHF. The chain has TRBV4-3 and TRBJ1-5; D is possibly TRBD1 (6 bases). The CDR3 loop spans 15 amino acids. V shed 2 bases and J shed 3 bases, with 11 bases lying between them. Germline values: CDR1 LGHNA, CDR2 YSLEER.

This clone was recorded only once. The chain carries TRBV6-5 and TRBJ2-7, with 8 bases fitting TRBD2. The CDR3 has 14 residues. Germline V gene sequence: CDR1 MNHEY, CDR2 SVGAGI. V was pared by 5 bases and J by 4 bases, with 7 bases of the junction left unmatched. The CDR3 reads CASSVAGFRYEQYF. The CDR3 coding sequence is TGTGCCAGCAGTGTAGCGGGGTTTAGGTACGAGCAGTACTTC.